The T cell receptor beta chain under discussion was sequenced for a study of blood T cell repertoires in COVID-19 (dated by TCRdb to the early 2020s). About the full investigation: Samples covering the acute and convalescent phases of COVID-19 were provided by collaborators in the United States, Italy and Spain. The prospective study material was composed of cDNA or gDNA derived from T cells, B-cell-depleted T cells, or PBMCs. Subjects who had been exposed to COVID-19, were actively infected with it, or had recovered from it provided the deeply sampled blood TCRbeta repertoires that made up the dataset. A freely available public database, intended as a resource for researchers studying the immune response to SARS-CoV-2, is where the repertoires were released. The samples were drawn from the first 160 participants of the ongoing ImmuneRACE study and from 1,254 subjects provided by 6 global collaborators. A de-identified subject ID, COVID-19 status, age in years and sex were almost always included in the sample metadata. Where available, HLA class I and class II types were taken from metadata supplied by the sample provider and were not determined by assay-based typing. What the work shows at the level of the full study, not this receptor alone: The quantity of clinical and demographic metadata differed by source and by participant and was supplied without curation.

With respect to this clone: Its antigen remains unidentified. Qualities for individual bases were not recorded, and no much larger clone is one base off.

Another Seattle source contributed samples from volunteer blood donors who had recovered from COVID-19. Collaborating institutions collected whole blood in K2EDTA tubes following their own protocols. For TCRbeta analysis, collaborators shipped samples as frozen whole blood, isolated PBMCs, or DNA extracted from either of those sample types. TCRbeta CDR3 regions were amplified from genomic DNA by means of the immunoSEQ Assay, a bias-controlled multiplex PCR. The original pipeline was this. The number of nucleated cells in each sample was estimated by amplification of reference gene primers within the assay. Sequence reads were collapsed and filtered to measure the absolute abundance of every unique TCRbeta CDR3 rearrangement. Productive Simpson clonality was computed per sample as the square root of Simpson's diversity index over productive rearrangements. TCRdb re-hosts the immuneACCESS table, in-frame sequences only. Its copies lack some clones; in the studies checked, an unresolved V gene accounts for under half of them, and the cause for the rest is not known. The V and J calls and clone size come from that table; D and trimming were worked out from the DNA. The sample table shows approximately 310,000 clones, and approximately 87% are seen once. Around 7.8% of the sample goes to the ten largest clones.

V lost 5 bases and J lost 3 bases; the stretch between them is 7 bases long. Spanning cysteine to phenylalanine, the CDR3 consists of 13 amino acids. Only the CDR3 part of the read is kept: 39 bases, read in frame from the first base. As encoded in the germline V gene (reference sequence), CDR1 is LNHNV while CDR2 is YYDKDF. The specimen sequenced was peripheral blood. The chain couples TRBV15 to TRBJ1-4; matching of 5 bases hints at TRBD1 as the D gene. This receptor was obtained from a woman in her fifties or sixties who had recovered from COVID-19. This receptor has the CDR3 CATSGGANEKLFF. The nucleotides read TGTGCCACCAGCGGGGGGGCTAATGAAAAACTGTTTTTT. The CDR3 plus the reference TRBV15 and TRBJ1-4 genes for the other parts give the full variable domain: DAMVIQNPRYQVTQFGKPVTLSCSQTLNHNVMYWYQQKSSQAPKLLFHYYDKDFNNEADTPDNFQSRRPNTSFCFLDIRSPGLGDTAMYLCATSGGANEKLFFGSGTQLSVL.